This TCR beta chain was profiled in a study of blood T cell repertoires in COVID-19. Study summary: Some COVID-19 samples were acute and others convalescent; all came from the United States, Italy and Spain. T cells, B-cell-depleted T cells, or PBMCs supplied cDNA or gDNA.

In the authors' methods: Reference gene primers were amplified, and this amplification served to estimate nucleated cell counts. The assay was immunoSEQ multiplex PCR, and TCRdb's table has in-frame clones only and misses some. The V and J calls and clone size were taken over from that table, and D and trimming were inferred from the DNA. This sample has approximately 140,000 clones, with about 87% found just once. Germline lookup yields CDR1 MNHEY and CDR2 SVGEGT. The CDR3 spans 15 residues. The trim removed 6 bases at V and 2 bases at J, leaving 3 bases unmatched. The sample consisted of peripheral blood. The chain combines TRBV6-2 or TRBV6-3 with TRBJ2-1; 11 nucleotides match TRBD2. This TCR was sampled from a man aged 80 or over with acute or convalescent COVID-19. The CDR3 loop reads CASSLAGGPYNEQFF. CDR3 DNA: TGTGCCAGCAGCCTAGCGGGGGGCCCCTACAATGAGCAGTTCTTC.